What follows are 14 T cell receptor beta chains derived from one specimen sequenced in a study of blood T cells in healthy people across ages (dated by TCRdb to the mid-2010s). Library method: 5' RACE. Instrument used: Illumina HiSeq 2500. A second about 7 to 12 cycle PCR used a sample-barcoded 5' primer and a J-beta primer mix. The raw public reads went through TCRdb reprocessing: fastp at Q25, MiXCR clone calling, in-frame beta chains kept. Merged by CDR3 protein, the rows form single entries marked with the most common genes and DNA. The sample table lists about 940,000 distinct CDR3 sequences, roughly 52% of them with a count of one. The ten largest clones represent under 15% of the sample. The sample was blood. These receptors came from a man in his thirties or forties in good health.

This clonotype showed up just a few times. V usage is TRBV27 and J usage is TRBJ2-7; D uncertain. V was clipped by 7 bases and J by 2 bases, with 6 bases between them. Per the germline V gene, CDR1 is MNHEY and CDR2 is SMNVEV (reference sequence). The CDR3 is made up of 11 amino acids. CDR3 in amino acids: CASIGAYEQYF. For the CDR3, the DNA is TGTGCCAGCATCGGAGCCTACGAGCAGTACTTC.

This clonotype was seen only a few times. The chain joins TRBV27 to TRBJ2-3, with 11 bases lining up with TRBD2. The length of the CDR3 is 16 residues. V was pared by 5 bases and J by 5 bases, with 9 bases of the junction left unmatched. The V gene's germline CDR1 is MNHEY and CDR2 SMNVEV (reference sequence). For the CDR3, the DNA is TGTGCCAGCAGTCCGATTAGCGGGGGGGCAGGAGATACGCAGTATTTT. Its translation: CASSPISGGAGDTQYF.

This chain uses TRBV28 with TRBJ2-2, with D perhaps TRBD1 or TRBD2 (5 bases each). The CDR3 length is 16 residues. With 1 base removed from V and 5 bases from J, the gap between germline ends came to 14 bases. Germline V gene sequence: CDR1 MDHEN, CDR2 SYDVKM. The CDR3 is CASSLSLGGWTGELFF. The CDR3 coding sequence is TGTGCCAGCAGTTTATCTCTTGGGGGTTGGACCGGGGAGCTGTTTTTT. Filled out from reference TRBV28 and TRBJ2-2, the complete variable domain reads DVKVTQSSRYLVKRTGEKVFLECVQDMDHENMFWYRQDPGLGLRLIYFSYDVKMKEKGDIPEGYSVSREKKERFSLILESASTNQTSMYLCASSLSLGGWTGELFFGEGSRLTVL.

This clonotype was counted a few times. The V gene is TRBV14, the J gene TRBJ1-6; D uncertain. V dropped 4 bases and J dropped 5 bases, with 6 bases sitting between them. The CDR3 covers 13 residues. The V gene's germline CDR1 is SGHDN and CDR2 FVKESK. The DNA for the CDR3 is TGTGCCAGCAGCCCGAACAATAATTCACCCCTCCACTTT. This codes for CASSPNNNSPLHF.

This CDR3 is CSAMGGGTYNEQFF. For the CDR3, the DNA is TGCAGTGCCATGGGGGGAGGGACCTACAATGAGCAGTTCTTC. The chain uses TRBV20-1 and TRBJ2-1, with 7 bases fitting TRBD2. The CDR3 has 14 residues. J was trimmed by 2 bases and V by 6 bases; bases with no gene match: 7. Looked up from germline, CDR1 is DFQATT and CDR2 is SNEGSKA (reference sequence).

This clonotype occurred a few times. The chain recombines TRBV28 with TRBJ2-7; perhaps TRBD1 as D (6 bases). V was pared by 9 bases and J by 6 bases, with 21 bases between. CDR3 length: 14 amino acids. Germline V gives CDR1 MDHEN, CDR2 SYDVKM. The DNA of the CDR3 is TGTGCCAGTCAATACTGGGACAAACGGTGCGAGCAGTACTTC. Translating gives CASQYWDKRCEQYF.

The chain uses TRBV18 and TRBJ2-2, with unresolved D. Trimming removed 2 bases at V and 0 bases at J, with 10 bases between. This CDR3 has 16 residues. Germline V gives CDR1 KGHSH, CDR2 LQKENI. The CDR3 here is CASSPIISTNTGELFF. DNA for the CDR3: TGTGCCAGCTCACCAATAATAAGTACGAACACCGGGGAGCTGTTTTTT.

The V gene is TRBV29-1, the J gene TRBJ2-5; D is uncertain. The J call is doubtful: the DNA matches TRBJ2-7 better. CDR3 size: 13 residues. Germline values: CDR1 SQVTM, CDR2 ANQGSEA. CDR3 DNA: TGCAGCGTTGTACGGAAGGAGACCTACGAGCAGTACTTC. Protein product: CSVVRKETYEQYF.

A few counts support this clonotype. In nucleotides, the CDR3 is TGTGCCAGCAGGACCGGTGGGGCTGACACCGGGGAGCTGTTTTTT. As protein: CASRTGGADTGELFF. The chain employs TRBV6-1 and TRBJ2-2; tentative D call: TRBD1 (5 bases). This CDR3 contains 15 residues. CDR1 and CDR2 (germline): MNHNS, SASEGT. The V end lost 6 bases, the J end lost 3 bases, and 14 bases lay between the germline ends.

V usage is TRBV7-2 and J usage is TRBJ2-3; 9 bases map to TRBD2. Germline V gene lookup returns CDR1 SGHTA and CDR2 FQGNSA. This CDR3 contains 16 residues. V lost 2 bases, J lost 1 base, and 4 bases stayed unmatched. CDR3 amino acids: CASSLQASGGTDTQYF. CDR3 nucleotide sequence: TGTGCCAGCAGCTTACAGGCTAGCGGGGGCACAGATACGCAGTATTTT. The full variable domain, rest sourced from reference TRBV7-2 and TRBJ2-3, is GAGVSQSPSNKVTEKGKDVELRCDPISGHTALYWYRQSLGQGLEFLIYFQGNSAPDKSGLPSDRFSAERTGGSVSTLTIQRTQQEDSAVYLCASSLQASGGTDTQYFGPGTRLTVL.

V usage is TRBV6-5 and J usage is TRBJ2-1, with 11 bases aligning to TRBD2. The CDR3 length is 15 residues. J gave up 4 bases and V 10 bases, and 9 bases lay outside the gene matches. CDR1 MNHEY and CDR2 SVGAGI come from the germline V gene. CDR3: CATSAGTSGYNEQFF. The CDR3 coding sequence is TGTGCCACATCCGCCGGGACTAGCGGATACAATGAGCAGTTCTTC.

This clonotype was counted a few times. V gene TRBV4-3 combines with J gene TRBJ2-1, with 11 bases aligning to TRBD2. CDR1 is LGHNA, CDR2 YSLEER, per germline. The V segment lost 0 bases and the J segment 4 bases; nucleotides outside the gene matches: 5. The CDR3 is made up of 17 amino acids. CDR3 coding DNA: TGCGCCAGCAGCCAAGAGACTAGCGGGGTGGGTTACAATGAGCAGTTCTTC. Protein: CASSQETSGVGYNEQFF.

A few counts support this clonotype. This CDR3 reads CASSLGVDGYTF. DNA of the CDR3: TGTGCCAGCAGTTTGGGGGTGGATGGCTACACCTTC. This chain uses TRBV28 with TRBJ1-2; TRBD1 might be the D (5 bases). Per germline, CDR1 MDHEN and CDR2 SYDVKM. The CDR3 contains 12 residues. The V end lost 3 bases, the J end lost 6 bases, and 8 bases lay between the germline ends.

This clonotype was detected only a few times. The CDR3 sequence is CSGRQGAREKLFF. For the CDR3, the DNA is TGCAGCGGTCGACAGGGGGCGCGTGAAAAACTGTTTTTT. V gene TRBV29-1 combines with J gene TRBJ1-4, with 10 bases lining up with TRBD1. V shed 7 bases, J shed 7 bases, and the junction held 6 bases outside the gene matches. CDR1 is SQVTM, CDR2 ANQGSEA, per germline. The CDR3 is 13 amino acids.